This entry lists 3 T cell receptor beta chains sequenced from one sample in a study of T cell repertoires in cytomegalovirus infection. Via MiXCR, TCRdb re-called the reads, giving one row per CDR3 protein. The profile shows some 920,000 distinct CDR3 sequences, around 31% of them singletons. Their antigens are not known. The material was cultured CD8+ T cells from PBMCs, obtained from culture after CMV antigen stimulation. Receptor source: a human donor in good health (CMV status not recorded). Some clones in this sample may be carry-over from other donors' samples.

The V call is TRBV27, the J call TRBJ2-1; tentatively, D is TRBD1 (6 bases). The germline V gene has CDR1 MNHEY and CDR2 SMNVEV (reference sequence). Trimming pared 0 bases from V and 4 bases from J, leaving 7 bases between. The CDR3 consists of 14 residues. The CDR3 DNA sequence: TGTGCCAGCAGTTTATCGGACAGATACAATGAGCAGTTCTTC. This translates into CASSLSDRYNEQFF.

The chain combines TRBV29-1 with TRBJ1-2; possibly TRBD1 for D (6 bases). Germline CDR1 SQVTM, CDR2 ANQGSEA. Trimming left V 3 bases short and J 4 bases short, with 12 bases between. The CDR3 runs to 13 residues. The CDR3: CSVEEGDTYGYTF. The CDR3 DNA reads as TGCAGCGTTGAGGAAGGGGACACCTATGGCTACACCTTC.

This clonotype was observed a handful of times. The chain links TRBV27 to TRBJ2-1; D gene ambiguous. The germline gives CDR1 MNHEY, CDR2 SMNVEV (reference sequence). The V end was cut by 1 base, the J end by 4 bases, with 8 bases between. The CDR3 sequence is 14 residues long. CDR3 coding DNA: TGTGCCAGCAGTTTATACACAGATTACAATGAGCAGTTCTTC. Translated: CASSLYTDYNEQFF.